The rows below give T cell receptor beta chains drawn from one sample of a study of shared clonotypes between healthy human individuals. Sequencing was performed with immunoSEQ multiplex PCR; in TCRdb, only in-frame clones are kept and a portion is missing. Here the sample spans around 2,100,000 clones, less than 95% being singletons. Sequencing was carried out using naive CD8+ T cells sorted from blood. These receptors came from a man in his late teens or twenties in good health. Each CDR3 is given with its conserved first and last residue. D genes are given only for firm matches. Some rows mark clone size as missing; the rest say once, few, many or name a class of expanded clone.

D gene	CDR3 length	clone size	V gene	J gene	CDR3 DNA	CDR3 protein
TRBD1	13	.	TRBV5-6	TRBJ1-1	TGTGCCAGCGCAGGGGGCGATTCAACTGAAGCTTTCTTT	CASAGGDSTEAFF
TRBD1	17	.	TRBV5-8	TRBJ2-5	TGTGCCAGCAGCACATCCCGGGACAGGGGGTGGGAAGAGACCCAGTACTTC	CASSTSRDRGWEETQYF
TRBD2	16	.	TRBV27	TRBJ2-7	TGTGCCAGCAGTCCATCTAGCGGGAGGGTCAGCTACGAGCAGTACTTC	CASSPSSGRVSYEQYF
TRBD1	16	.	TRBV5-1	TRBJ2-5	TGCGCCAGCAGCCCGACCACAGGGGGCCTCTTGGAGACCCAGTACTTC	CASSPTTGGLLETQYF
.	13	.	TRBV28	TRBJ2-5	TGTGCCACCTTACCGGTCGGGGCAGAGACCCAGTACTTC	CATLPVGAETQYF
.	17	.	TRBV4-1	TRBJ2-3	TGCGCCAGCAGCCAAGGAGATTCCTATGAGCTGGAAGATACGCAGTATTTT	CASSQGDSYELEDTQYF
TRBD2	16	.	TRBV7-7	TRBJ2-7	TGTGCTAGCAGCACTTACGAGCGGGGAGGAACCTACGAGCAGTACTTC	CASSTYERGGTYEQYF
TRBD2	15	.	TRBV27	TRBJ2-7	TGTGCCAGCAGAACTGGACCAGCGGGACTTTACGAGCAGTACTTC	CASRTGPAGLYEQYF
TRBD1	13	.	TRBV27	TRBJ1-1	TGTGCCAGCAGTCCCGGGACAGGAGCTGAAGCTTTCTTT	CASSPGTGAEAFF
.	14	.	TRBV5-1	TRBJ2-7	TGCGCCAGCAGCTTGGTGGGCTTGGGATACGAGCAGTACTTC	CASSLVGLGYEQYF
.	12	.	TRBV5-4	TRBJ2-7	TGTGCCGTCGGGGCAGGGGCCTACGAGCAGTACTTC	CAVGAGAYEQYF
TRBD2	13	.	TRBV5-4	TRBJ2-1	TGTGCCAGCAGCTTTAGCGGGAGTCCTGAGCAGTTCTTC	CASSFSGSPEQFF
TRBD1	12	.	TRBV30	TRBJ2-7	TGTGCCTTGACAGGGGTTGACTACGAGCAGTACTTC	CALTGVDYEQYF
TRBD1	14	.	TRBV25-1	TRBJ2-1	TGTGCCAGCCGAAGCCTTACAGGGGGCAATGAGCAGTTCTTC	CASRSLTGGNEQFF
.	12	few	TRBV5-6	TRBJ1-2	TGTGCCAGCAGTGAACAGGGTTATGGCTACACCTTC	CASSEQGYGYTF
.	17	.	TRBV7-6	TRBJ2-2	TGTGCCAGCAGCTTGTCAATCGGCGGATTGAACACCGGGGAGCTGTTTTTT	CASSLSIGGLNTGELFF
.	14	.	TRBV2	TRBJ1-3	TGTGCCAGCAGAACAGGAGCATCTGGAAACACCATATATTTT	CASRTGASGNTIYF
.	13	.	TRBV27	TRBJ1-2	TGTGCCAGCAGTCCCACGGGGCACTATGGCTACACCTTC	CASSPTGHYGYTF
.	14	.	TRBV7-9	TRBJ2-7	TGTGCCAGCAGCCCCTCCGGGGGCTCCTACGAGCAGTACTTC	CASSPSGGSYEQYF
TRBD1	13	.	TRBV29-1	TRBJ2-5	TGCAGCGCTGGAACAGGGGGTCAAGAGACCCAGTACTTC	CSAGTGGQETQYF